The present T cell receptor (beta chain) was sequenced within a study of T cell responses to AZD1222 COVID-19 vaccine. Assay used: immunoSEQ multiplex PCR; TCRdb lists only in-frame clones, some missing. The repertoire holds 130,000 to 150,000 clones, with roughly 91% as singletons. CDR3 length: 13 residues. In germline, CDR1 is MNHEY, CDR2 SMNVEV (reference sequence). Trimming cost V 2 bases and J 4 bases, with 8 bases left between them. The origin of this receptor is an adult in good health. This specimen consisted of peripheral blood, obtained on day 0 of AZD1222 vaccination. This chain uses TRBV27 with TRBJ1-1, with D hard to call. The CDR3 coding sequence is TGTGCCAGCAGTTTAGGGCAGGCCACTGAAGCTTTCTTT. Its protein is CASSLGQATEAFF.